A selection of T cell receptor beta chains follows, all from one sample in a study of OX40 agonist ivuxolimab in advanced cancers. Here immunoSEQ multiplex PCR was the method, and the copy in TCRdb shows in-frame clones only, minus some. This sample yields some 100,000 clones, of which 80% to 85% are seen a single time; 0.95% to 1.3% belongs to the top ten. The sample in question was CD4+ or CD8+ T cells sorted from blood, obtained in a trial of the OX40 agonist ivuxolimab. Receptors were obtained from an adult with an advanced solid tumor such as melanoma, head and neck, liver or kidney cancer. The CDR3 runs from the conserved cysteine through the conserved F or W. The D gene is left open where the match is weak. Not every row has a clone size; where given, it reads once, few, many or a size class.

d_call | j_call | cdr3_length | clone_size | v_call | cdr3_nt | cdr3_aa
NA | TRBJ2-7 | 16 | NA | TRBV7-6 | TGTGCCAGCAGCTTAGTACGCGGGGCAAGGGCCTACGAGCAGTACTTC | CASSLVRGARAYEQYF
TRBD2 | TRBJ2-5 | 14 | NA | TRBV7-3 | TGTGCCAGCAGCCTGGACCATAGCGGGGAGACCCAGTACTTC | CASSLDHSGETQYF
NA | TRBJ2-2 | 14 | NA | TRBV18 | TGTGCCAGCTCACTACAGGGGAACACCGGGGAGCTGTTTTTT | CASSLQGNTGELFF
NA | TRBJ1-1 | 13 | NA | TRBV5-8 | TGTGCCAGCAGCTTGTTGGACACCACTGAAGCTTTCTTT | CASSLLDTTEAFF
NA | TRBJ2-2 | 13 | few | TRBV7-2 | TGTGCCAGCAGCTTAGTGCCGGCCGGGGAGCTGTTTTTT | CASSLVPAGELFF
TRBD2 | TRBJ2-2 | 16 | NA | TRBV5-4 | TGTGCCAGCAGCTTGGGACTAGCGGGGAACACCGGGGAGCTGTTTTTT | CASSLGLAGNTGELFF
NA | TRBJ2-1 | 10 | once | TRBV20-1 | TGCAGTGCGCAGGGCAATGAGCAGTTCTTC | CSAQGNEQFF
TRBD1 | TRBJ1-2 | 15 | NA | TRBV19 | TGTGCCAGTCGGGACAGGGGGACGTTTAGCTATGGCTACACCTTC | CASRDRGTFSYGYTF
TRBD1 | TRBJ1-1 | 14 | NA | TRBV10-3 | TGTGCCATCAGCGCAGGGGGCGAGGGCACTGAAGCTTTCTTT | CAISAGGEGTEAFF
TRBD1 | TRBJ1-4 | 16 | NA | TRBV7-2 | TGTGCCAGCAGCTCCGGGGACAGGGGCGGGGGTGAAAAACTGTTTTTT | CASSSGDRGGGEKLFF
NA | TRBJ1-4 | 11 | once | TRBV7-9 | TGTGCCGGGGGGCACGATGAAAAACTGTTTTTT | CAGGHDEKLFF
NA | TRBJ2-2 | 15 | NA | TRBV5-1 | TGCGCCAGCAGCCCGCAGACAGCTAACACCGGGGAGCTGTTTTTT | CASSPQTANTGELFF
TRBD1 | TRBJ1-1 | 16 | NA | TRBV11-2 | TGTGCCAGCAGCCACTTGGGACAGGGAAGATTTACTGAAGCTTTCTTT | CASSHLGQGRFTEAFF
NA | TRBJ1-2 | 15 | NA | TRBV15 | TGTGCCACCAGCAGAGATAGGGGTCATGGCTATGGCTACACCTTC | CATSRDRGHGYGYTF
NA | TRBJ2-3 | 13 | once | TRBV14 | TGTGCCAGCAGCCAGGGACCCGGGCCTACGCAGTATTTT | CASSQGPGPTQYF
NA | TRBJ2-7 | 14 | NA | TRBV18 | TGTGCCAGCTCACCACCAGGGGAGATCAACGAGCAGTACTTC | CASSPPGEINEQYF
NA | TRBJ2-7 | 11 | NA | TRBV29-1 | TGCAGCGTTCACGAAGGATACGAGCAGTACTTC | CSVHEGYEQYF
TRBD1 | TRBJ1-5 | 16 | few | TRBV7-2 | TGTGCCAGCAGCGCCCGGACAGGGGGAGGCAATCAGCCCCAGCATTTT | CASSARTGGGNQPQHF
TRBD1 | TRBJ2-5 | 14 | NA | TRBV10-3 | TGTGCCATCAGCCGACAGGGGCAGGGAGAGACCCAGTACTTC | CAISRQGQGETQYF